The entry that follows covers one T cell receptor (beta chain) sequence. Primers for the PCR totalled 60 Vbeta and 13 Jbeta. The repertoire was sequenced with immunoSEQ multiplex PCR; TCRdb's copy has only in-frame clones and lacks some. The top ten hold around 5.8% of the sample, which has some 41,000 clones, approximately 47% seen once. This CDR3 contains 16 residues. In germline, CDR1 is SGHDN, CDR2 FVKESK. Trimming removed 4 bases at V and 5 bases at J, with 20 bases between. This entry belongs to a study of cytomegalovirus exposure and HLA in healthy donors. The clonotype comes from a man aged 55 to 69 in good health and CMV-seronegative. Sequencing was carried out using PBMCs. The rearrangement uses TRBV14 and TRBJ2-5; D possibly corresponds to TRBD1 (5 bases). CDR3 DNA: TGTGCCAGCAGCCGCCTGGTGGTAGGGGCCTGGGAGACCCAGTACTTC. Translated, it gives CASSRLVVGAWETQYF. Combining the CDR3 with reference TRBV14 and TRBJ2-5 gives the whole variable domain EAGVTQFPSHSVIEKGQTVTLRCDPISGHDNLYWYRRVMGKEIKFLLHFVKESKQDESGMPNNRFLAERTGGTYSTLKVQPAELEDSGVYFCASSRLVVGAWETQYFGPGTRLLVL.